The 6 T cell receptor beta chains in this list originate from one sample, sequenced in a study of T-cell reconstitution after alpha-beta-depleted transplantation in children. Preparation of the TCRbeta library used unique molecular identifiers. In TCRdb, the PCR reads were re-called with MiXCR into one record per CDR3 protein. Here the sample spans approximately 640,000 distinct CDR3 sequences, approximately 16% being singletons. The sample consisted of PBMCs from the stem cell graft donor, taken from the stem cell graft. Every receptor here comes from a human donor who donated a stem cell graft to a child with acute myeloid leukemia.

This clonotype was counted a few times. The rearrangement joins TRBV20-1 to TRBJ1-1; D unresolved. Germline values: CDR1 DFQATT, CDR2 SNEGSKA (reference sequence). CDR3 length equals 15 residues. V lost 1 base, J lost 0 bases, and 12 bases lay in between. This CDR3 is CSARAARDVNTEAFF. The CDR3 DNA follows: TGCAGTGCTAGAGCTGCCCGGGATGTGAACACTGAAGCTTTCTTT.

This clonotype showed up many times. The V and J genes are TRBV5-5 and TRBJ1-1; 8 nucleotides agree with TRBD1. From germline, CDR1 is SGHKS and CDR2 YYEKEE (reference sequence). V trimming: 0 bases; J trimming: 2 bases; junction bases outside the gene matches: 9. The CDR3 consists of 17 residues. In DNA form, the CDR3 reads TGTGCCAGCAGCTTGGGCAGGACAGGGTTCCCCAACACTGAAGCTTTCTTT. The encoded protein is CASSLGRTGFPNTEAFF.

This clonotype was counted between two and nine times. The chain has TRBV9 and TRBJ1-2, with a possible D match to TRBD1 (6 bases). Trimming stripped 2 bases from V and 6 bases from J, with 11 bases between. Germline V gives CDR1 SGDLS, CDR2 YYNGEE. The CDR3 loop spans 13 amino acids. The CDR3 protein is CASSVTTGNGYTF. In DNA, the CDR3 is TGTGCCAGCAGCGTTACCACAGGGAATGGCTACACCTTC.

The rearrangement links TRBV23-1 to TRBJ2-2; the D is unclear. TRBV23-1 is identified as an open reading frame with a role that is uncertain. Trimming removed 2 bases at V and 1 base at J, with 8 bases between. The CDR3 is 15 amino acids. Here the CDR3 DNA reads TGCGCCAGCAGTCAAACACAGCTGAACACCGGGGAGCTGTTTTTT. This codes for CASSQTQLNTGELFF.

This clonotype appeared many times. The rearrangement links TRBV20-1 to TRBJ2-7, with D unresolved. This CDR3 is 13 amino acids long. Trimming took off 1 base at V and 0 bases at J, with 7 bases between the two ends. CDR1 and CDR2 (germline): DFQATT, SNEGSKA (reference sequence). The CDR3 region has the DNA TGCAGTGCTAGAGGACTGGACTCCTACGAGCAGTACTTC. It translates to CSARGLDSYEQYF.

This clonotype came up many times. The chain combines TRBV20-1 with TRBJ2-3, with TRBD2 matching over 11 bases. This CDR3 spans 15 amino acids. The germline CDR1 and CDR2 sequences are DFQATT and SNEGSKA (reference sequence). V shed 1 base and J 3 bases; nucleotides not matched to a gene: 3. The CDR3 sequence: CSARVASGRTDTQYF. CDR3 DNA: TGCAGTGCTAGAGTGGCTAGCGGGAGGACAGATACGCAGTATTTT.